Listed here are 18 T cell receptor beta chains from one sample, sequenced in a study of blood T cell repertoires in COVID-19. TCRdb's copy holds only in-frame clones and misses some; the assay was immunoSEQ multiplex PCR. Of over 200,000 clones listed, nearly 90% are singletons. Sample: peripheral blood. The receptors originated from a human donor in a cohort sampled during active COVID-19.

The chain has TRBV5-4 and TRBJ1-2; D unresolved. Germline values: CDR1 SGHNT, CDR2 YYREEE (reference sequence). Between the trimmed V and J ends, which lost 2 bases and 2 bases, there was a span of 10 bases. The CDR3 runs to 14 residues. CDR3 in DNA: TGTGCCAGCAGCTTACTGGCGGGGAACTATGGCTACACCTTC. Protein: CASSLLAGNYGYTF. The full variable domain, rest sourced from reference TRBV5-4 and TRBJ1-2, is ETGVTQSPTHLIKTRGQQVTLRCSSQSGHNTVSWYQQALGQGPQFIFQYYREEENGRGNFPPRFSGLQFPNYSSELNVNALELDDSALYLCASSLLAGNYGYTFGSGTRLTVV.

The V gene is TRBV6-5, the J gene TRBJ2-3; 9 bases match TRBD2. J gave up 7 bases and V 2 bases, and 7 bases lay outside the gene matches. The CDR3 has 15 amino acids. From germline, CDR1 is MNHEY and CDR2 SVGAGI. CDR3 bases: TGTGCCAGCAGTTACCAACCGCTAGCGGGGTATACGCAGTATTTT. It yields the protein CASSYQPLAGYTQYF.

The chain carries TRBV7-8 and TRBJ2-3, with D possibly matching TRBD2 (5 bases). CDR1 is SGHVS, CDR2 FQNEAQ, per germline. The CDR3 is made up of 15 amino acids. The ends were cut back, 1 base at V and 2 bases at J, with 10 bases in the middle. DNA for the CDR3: TGTGCCAGCAGCTTAGAGGGCCTAGCCACAGATACGCAGTATTTT. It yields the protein CASSLEGLATDTQYF.

The CDR3 DNA sequence: TGTGCCAGTAGTATTCAGGGGGTTAGGGATCAGCCCCAGCATTTT. Its protein product is CASSIQGVRDQPQHF. The V gene is TRBV19, the J gene TRBJ1-5; 7 nucleotides align to TRBD1. Unmatched junction bases numbered 7, after V lost 3 bases and J lost 5 bases. Germline values: CDR1 LNHDA, CDR2 SQIVND (reference sequence). The CDR3 sequence is 15 residues long.

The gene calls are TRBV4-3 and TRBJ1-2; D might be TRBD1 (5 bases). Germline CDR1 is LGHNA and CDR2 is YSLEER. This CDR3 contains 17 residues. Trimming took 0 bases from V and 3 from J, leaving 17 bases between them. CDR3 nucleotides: TGCGCCAGCAGCCAAGATGGCAGACGGGGGGAATACTATGGCTACACCTTC. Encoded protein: CASSQDGRRGEYYGYTF.

CDR3 region: CASSRPGDPYEQYF. For the CDR3, the DNA is TGTGCCAGTAGTAGGCCAGGCGATCCCTACGAGCAGTACTTC. V gene TRBV19 combines with J gene TRBJ2-7; D gene ambiguous. This CDR3 has 14 residues. Trimming left V 4 bases short and J 2 bases short, with 12 bases between. Germline CDR1 and CDR2: LNHDA and SQIVND (reference sequence).

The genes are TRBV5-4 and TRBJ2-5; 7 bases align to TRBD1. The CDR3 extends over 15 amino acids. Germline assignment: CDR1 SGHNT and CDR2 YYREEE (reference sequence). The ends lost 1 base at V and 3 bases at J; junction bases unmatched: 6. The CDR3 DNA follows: TGTGCCAGCAGCTTGCCTTCAGGGGGAGAAGAGACCCAGTACTTC. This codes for CASSLPSGGEETQYF.

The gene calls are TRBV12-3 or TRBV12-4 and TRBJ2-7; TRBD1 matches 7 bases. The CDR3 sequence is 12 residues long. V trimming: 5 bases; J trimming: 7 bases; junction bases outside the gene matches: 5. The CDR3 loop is CASSGTALEQYF. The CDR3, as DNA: TGTGCCAGCAGTGGGACAGCCTTAGAGCAGTACTTC.

The CDR3 loop is CATSGLGGSNEQFF. CDR3 DNA sequence: TGTGCCACCAGTGGGTTAGGAGGGAGCAATGAGCAGTTCTTC. The chain joins TRBV24-1 to TRBJ2-1; a possible D gene is TRBD2 (6 bases). The CDR3 runs 14 residues. Trimming removed 5 bases from V and 6 bases from J, with 13 bases in between. The germline V gene encodes CDR1 KGHDR and CDR2 SFDVKD.

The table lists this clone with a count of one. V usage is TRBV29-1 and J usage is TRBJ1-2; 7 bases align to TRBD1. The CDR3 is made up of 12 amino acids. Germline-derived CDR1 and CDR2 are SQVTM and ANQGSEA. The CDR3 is CSRGQADYGYTF. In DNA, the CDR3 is TGCAGTCGAGGACAGGCCGACTATGGCTACACCTTC.

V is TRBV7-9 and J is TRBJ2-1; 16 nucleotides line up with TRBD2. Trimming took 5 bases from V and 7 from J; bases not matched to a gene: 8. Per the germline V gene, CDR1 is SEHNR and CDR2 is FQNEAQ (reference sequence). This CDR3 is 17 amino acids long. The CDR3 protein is CASSHQGLAGGHNEQFF. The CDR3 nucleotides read TGTGCCAGCAGCCACCAGGGACTAGCGGGAGGGCATAATGAGCAGTTCTTC.

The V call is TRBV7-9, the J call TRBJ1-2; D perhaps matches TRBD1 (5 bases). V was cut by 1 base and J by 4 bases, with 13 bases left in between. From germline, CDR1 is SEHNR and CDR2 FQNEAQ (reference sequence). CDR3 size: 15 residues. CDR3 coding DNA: TGTGCCAGCAGCTTAGGAGGCGGGACGGGCTATGGCTACACCTTC. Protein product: CASSLGGGTGYGYTF. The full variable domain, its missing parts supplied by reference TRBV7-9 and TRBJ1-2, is DTGVSQNPRHKITKRGQNVTFRCDPISEHNRLYWYRQTLGQGPEFLTYFQNEAQLEKSRLLSDRFSAERPKGSFSTLEIQRTEQGDSAMYLCASSLGGGTGYGYTFGSGTRLTVV.

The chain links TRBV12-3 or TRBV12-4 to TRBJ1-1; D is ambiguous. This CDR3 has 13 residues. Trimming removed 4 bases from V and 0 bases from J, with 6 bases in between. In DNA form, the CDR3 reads TGTGCCAGCAGTTCCGGGATGAACACTGAAGCTTTCTTT. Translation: CASSSGMNTEAFF.

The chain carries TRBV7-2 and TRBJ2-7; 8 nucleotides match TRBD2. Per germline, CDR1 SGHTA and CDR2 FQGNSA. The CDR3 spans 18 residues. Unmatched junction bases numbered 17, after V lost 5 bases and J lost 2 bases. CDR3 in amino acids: CASSKRGGGRDLAYEQYF. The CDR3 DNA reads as TGTGCCAGCAGCAAACGGGGGGGCGGAAGGGATTTGGCCTACGAGCAGTACTTC.

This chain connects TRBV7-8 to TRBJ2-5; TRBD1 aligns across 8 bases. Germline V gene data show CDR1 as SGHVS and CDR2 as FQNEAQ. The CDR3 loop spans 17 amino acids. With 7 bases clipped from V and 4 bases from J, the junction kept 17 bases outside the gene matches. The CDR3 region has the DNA TGTGCCAGCAACCACCCCCCGTGGCAGGGGGCGAGAGAGACCCAGTACTTC. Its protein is CASNHPPWQGARETQYF.

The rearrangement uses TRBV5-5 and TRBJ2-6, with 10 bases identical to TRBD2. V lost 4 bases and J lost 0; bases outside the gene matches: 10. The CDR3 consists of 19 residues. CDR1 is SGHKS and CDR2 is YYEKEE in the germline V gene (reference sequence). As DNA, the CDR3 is TGTGCCAGCAGCCAACGAAATAGCGGGAGGCTCTCTGGGGCCAACGTCCTGACTTTC. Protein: CASSQRNSGRLSGANVLTF.

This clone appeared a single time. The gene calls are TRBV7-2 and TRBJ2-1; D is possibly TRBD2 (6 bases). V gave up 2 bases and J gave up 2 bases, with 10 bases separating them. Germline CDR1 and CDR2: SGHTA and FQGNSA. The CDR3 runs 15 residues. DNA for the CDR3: TGTGCCAGCAGCTTACGGGCGGGAACCTACAATGAGCAGTTCTTC. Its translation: CASSLRAGTYNEQFF. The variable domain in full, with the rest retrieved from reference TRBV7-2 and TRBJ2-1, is GAGVSQSPSNKVTEKGKDVELRCDPISGHTALYWYRQSLGQGLEFLIYFQGNSAPDKSGLPSDRFSAERTGGSVSTLTIQRTQQEDSAVYLCASSLRAGTYNEQFFGPGTRLTVL.

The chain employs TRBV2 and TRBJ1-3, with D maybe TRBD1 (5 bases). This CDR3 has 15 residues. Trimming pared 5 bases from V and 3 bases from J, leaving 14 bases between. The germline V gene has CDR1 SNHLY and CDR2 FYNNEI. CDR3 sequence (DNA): TGTGCCAGCAGTTCGGGGGGAGGTTATGGAAACACCATATATTTT. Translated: CASSSGGGYGNTIYF.